This TCR beta chain was observed in a study of shared clonotypes between healthy human individuals. Turning to the study itself: Three plates were used per donor for CD4 naive, three for CD4 memory, two for CD8 naive and one for CD8 memory.

Using immunoSEQ multiplex PCR, the repertoire was profiled, and TCRdb retains in-frame clones only, with some absent. The sample shows some 2,400,000 clones, 90% to 96% of them seen only once. With respect to this clone: The sample contains more than one DNA sequence encoding this CDR3.

The split of CD4+ cells yielded CD45RA+ naive and CD45RA-negative memory subsets. The CDR3 is made up of 13 amino acids. Trimming shortened V by 5 bases and J by 5 bases, and 12 bases separated the two germline ends. Looked up from germline, CDR1 is MNHEY and CDR2 is SVGAGI. The sequenced sample was naive CD4+ T cells sorted from blood. Documented subset: CD45RA+ positively selected. This clonotype originated in a man aged 18 to 30 in good health. The chain has TRBV6-5 and TRBJ1-2; a weak D match, TRBD1 (5 bases). Here the CDR3 reads CASSPGTSYGYTF. CDR3 in DNA: TGTGCCAGCAGTCCCGGGACTTCATATGGCTACACCTTC.